Given below is one TCR beta chain in context. Its antigen is unidentified. RNA was isolated and reverse transcribed to cDNA, the sequencing template. The table came from immunoSEQ multiplex PCR; TCRdb's copy has only in-frame clones and leaves some out. The sample yields some 95,000 clones, around 44% seen once. This record belongs to a study of CD8+ T cells in alopecia areata. Findings and caveats of the study: More clonal than normal scalp was lesional scalp, particularly alopecia totalis/universalis. Tofacitinib significantly decreased scalp clonality and expanded CD8+ clones among top 100.

The junction had 6 bases not matched to a gene; V was cut back by 6 bases and J by 4 bases. The length of the CDR3 is 15 residues. Germline V gene data show CDR1 as MGHRA and CDR2 as YSYEKL. The treatment denotes: oral pan-JAK inhibitor, 5-10 mg twice daily. The chain uses TRBV4-1 and TRBJ2-1; TRBD2 aligns across 10 bases. This TCR derives from a human donor with alopecia areata. Sequencing was performed on CD8+ T cells sorted from blood, taken at week 24, from a patient treated with tofacitinib. This CDR3 reads CASSFLAGAYNEQFF. The CDR3 region has the DNA TGCGCCAGCAGTTTTCTAGCGGGAGCTTACAATGAGCAGTTCTTC.